The TCR beta chain under discussion was sequenced for a study of beta chain features in type 1 diabetes. This CDR3 contains 18 residues. V lost 2 bases and J lost 3, with 17 bases in between. The V gene's germline CDR1 is MNHEY and CDR2 SMNVEV (reference sequence). Study-wide points: Among all four CD4+ subsets, Type 1 diabetes patients had TCRB CDR3s that were moderately but significantly shorter. Researchers caution that PCR might favor shorter templates, equally among patients and controls. Sequencing from cDNA could over-represent high-TCR-expressing cells.

As concerns this clone: Antigen: not known.

Via the markers CD45RO/CCR7/CD25/CD127/CD95/CD27, stem cell-like memory, regulatory, central memory and naive CD4+ cells were sorted. The authors reverse transcribed all of the isolated RNA, so sequencing captured expressed TCRB transcripts. Repertoires were generated with immunoSEQ multiplex PCR, while TCRdb's copy carries only in-frame clones and drops some. Here the sample spans about 40,000 clones, about 52% being singletons. This receptor was identified in a woman between 18 and 29 years old in good health. The chain employs TRBV27 and TRBJ2-6, with unresolved D. What was sequenced was central memory CD4+ T cells from blood. The CDR3 is CASSLAPTWQSGANVLTF. The DNA of the CDR3 is TGTGCCAGCAGTTTAGCCCCCACATGGCAAAGTGGGGCCAACGTCCTGACTTTC.